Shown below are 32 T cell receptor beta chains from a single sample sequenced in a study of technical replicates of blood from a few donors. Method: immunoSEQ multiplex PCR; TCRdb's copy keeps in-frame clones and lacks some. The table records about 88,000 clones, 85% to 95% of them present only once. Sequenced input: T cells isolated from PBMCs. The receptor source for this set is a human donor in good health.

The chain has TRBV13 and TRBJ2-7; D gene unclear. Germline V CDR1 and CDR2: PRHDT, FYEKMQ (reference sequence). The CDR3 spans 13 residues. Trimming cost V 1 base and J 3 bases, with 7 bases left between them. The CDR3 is CASSLERDYEQYF. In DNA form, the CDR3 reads TGTGCCAGCAGCTTAGAGAGAGACTACGAGCAGTACTTC.

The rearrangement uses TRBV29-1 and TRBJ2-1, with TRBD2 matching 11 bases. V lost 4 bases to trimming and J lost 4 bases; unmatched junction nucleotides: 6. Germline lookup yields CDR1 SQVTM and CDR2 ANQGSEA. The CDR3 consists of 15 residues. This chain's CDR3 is CSVVGTSGIYNEQFF. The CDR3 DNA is TGCAGCGTTGTAGGGACTAGCGGAATATACAATGAGCAGTTCTTC.

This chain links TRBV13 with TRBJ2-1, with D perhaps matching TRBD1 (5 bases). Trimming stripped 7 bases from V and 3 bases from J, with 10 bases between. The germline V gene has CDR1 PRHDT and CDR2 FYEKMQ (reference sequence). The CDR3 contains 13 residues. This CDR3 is CASIVQGYNEQFF. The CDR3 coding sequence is TGTGCCAGCATAGTGCAGGGCTACAATGAGCAGTTCTTC. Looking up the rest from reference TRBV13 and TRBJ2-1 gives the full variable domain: AAGVIQSPRHLIKEKRETATLKCYPIPRHDTVYWYQQGPGQDPQFLISFYEKMQSDKGSIPDRFSAQQFSDYHSELNMSSLELGDSALYFCASIVQGYNEQFFGPGTRLTVL.

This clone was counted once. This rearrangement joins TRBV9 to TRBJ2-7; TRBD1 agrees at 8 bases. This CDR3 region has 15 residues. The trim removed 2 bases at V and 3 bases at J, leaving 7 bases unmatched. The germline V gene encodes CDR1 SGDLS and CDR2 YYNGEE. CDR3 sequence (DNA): TGTGCCAGCAGCGTGTCTCAGGGGGCGTTCTACGAGCAGTACTTC. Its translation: CASSVSQGAFYEQYF.

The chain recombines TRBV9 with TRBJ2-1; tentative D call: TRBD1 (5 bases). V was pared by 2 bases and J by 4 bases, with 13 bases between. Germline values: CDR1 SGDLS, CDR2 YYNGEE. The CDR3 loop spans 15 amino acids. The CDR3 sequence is CASSVQGQTYNEQFF. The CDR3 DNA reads TGTGCCAGCAGCGTCCAGGGTCAGACATACAATGAGCAGTTCTTC.

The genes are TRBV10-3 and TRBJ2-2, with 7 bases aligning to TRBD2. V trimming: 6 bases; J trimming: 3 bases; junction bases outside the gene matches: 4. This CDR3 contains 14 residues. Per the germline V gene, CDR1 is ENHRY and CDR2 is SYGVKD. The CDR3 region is CAIRSGMDTGELFF. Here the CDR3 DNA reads TGTGCCATCAGGAGCGGGATGGACACCGGGGAGCTGTTTTTT.

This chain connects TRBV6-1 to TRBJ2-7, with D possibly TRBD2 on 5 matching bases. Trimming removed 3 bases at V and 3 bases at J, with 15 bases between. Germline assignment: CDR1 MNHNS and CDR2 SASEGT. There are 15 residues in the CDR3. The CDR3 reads CASSELELVNYEQYF. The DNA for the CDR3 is TGTGCCAGCAGTGAGTTGGAACTAGTGAACTACGAGCAGTACTTC.

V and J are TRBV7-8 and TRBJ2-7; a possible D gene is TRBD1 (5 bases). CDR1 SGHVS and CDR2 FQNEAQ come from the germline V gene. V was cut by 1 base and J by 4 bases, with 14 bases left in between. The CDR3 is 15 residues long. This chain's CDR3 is CASSLEDGAYYEQYF. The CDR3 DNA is TGTGCCAGCAGCTTAGAAGATGGGGCCTATTACGAGCAGTACTTC.

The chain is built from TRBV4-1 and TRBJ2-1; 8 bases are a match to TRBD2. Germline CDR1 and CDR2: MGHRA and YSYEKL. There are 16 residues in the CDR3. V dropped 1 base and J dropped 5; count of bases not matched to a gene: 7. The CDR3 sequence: CASSQGGSGIHNEQFF. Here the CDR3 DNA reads TGCGCCAGCAGCCAAGGCGGTAGCGGGATCCACAATGAGCAGTTCTTC.

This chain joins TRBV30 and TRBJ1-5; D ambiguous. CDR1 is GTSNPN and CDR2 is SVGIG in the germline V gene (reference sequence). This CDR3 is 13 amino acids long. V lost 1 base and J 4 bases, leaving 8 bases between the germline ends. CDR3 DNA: TGTGCCTGGAGTGGAGGCGTAAATCAGCCCCAGCATTTT. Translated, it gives CAWSGGVNQPQHF. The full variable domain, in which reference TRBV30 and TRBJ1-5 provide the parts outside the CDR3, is SQTIHQWPATLVQPVGSPLSLECTVEGTSNPNLYWYRQAAGRGLQLLFYSVGIGQISSEVPQNLSASRPQDRQFILSSKKLLLSDSGFYLCAWSGGVNQPQHFGDGTRLSIL.

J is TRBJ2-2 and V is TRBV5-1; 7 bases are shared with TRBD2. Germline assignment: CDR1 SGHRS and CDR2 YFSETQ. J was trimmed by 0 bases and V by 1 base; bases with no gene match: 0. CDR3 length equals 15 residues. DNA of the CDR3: TGCGCCAGCAGCTTGCGGGAGGCGAACACCGGGGAGCTGTTTTTT. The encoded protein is CASSLREANTGELFF.

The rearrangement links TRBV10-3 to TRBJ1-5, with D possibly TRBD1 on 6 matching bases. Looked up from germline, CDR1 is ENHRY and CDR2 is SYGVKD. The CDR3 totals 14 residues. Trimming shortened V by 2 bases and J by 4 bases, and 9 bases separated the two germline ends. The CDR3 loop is CAISEGQSNQPQHF. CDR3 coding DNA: TGTGCCATCAGTGAGGGACAGTCAAATCAGCCCCAGCATTTT.

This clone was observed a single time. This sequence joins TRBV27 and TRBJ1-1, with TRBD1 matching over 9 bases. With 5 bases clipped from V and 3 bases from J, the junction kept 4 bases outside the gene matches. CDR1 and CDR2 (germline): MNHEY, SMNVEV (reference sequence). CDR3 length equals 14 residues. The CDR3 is CASSIQGADTEAFF. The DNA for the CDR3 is TGTGCCAGCAGTATACAGGGGGCAGACACTGAAGCTTTCTTT.

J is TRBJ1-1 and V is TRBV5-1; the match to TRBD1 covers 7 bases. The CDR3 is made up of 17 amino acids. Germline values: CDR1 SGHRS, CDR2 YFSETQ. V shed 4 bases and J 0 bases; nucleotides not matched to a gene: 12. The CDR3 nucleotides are TGCGCCAGCAGCCGACAGGGAACTACCCAATTGAACACTGAAGCTTTCTTT. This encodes CASSRQGTTQLNTEAFF.

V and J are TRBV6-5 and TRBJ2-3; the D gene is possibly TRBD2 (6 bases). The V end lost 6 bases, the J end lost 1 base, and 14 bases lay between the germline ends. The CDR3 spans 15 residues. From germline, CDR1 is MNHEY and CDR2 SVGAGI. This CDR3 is CASSGRTFGTDTQYF. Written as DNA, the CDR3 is TGTGCCAGCAGCGGGAGAACGTTTGGCACAGATACGCAGTATTTT.

For the CDR3, the DNA is TGCGCCAGCAGCCATAAGACTAGCACAGATACGCAGTATTTT. Protein product: CASSHKTSTDTQYF. This sequence joins TRBV4-1 and TRBJ2-3; D is uncertain. There are 14 residues in the CDR3. V was clipped by 3 bases and J by 0 bases, with 7 bases between them. Germline CDR1 MGHRA, CDR2 YSYEKL.

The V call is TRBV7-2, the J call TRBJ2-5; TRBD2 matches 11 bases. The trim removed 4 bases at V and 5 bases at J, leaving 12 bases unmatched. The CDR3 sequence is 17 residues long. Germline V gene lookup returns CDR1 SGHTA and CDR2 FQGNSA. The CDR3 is CASSSLRLAGGGETQYF. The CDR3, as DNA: TGTGCCAGCAGCTCACTCCGGCTAGCGGGAGGAGGGGAGACCCAGTACTTC.

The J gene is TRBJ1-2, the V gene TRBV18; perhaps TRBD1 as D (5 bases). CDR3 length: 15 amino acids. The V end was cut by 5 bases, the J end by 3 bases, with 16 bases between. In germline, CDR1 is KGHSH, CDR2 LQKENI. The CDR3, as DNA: TGTGCCAGCTCAGGCAGGGTGGCCCGAGACTATGGCTACACCTTC. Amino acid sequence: CASSGRVARDYGYTF.

CDR3 coding DNA: TGTGCCAGCAGCGTCGCCGGTTACGACGAGCAGTACTTC. This sequence encodes CASSVAGYDEQYF. This chain links TRBV9 with TRBJ2-7; D remains unclear. Germline V gene data show CDR1 as SGDLS and CDR2 as YYNGEE. The CDR3 has 13 residues. V lost 2 bases to trimming and J lost 5 bases, with 11 bases between them.

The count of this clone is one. The CDR3 bases are TGTGCCAGCAGCACATTACTAGCGGGAGGGCCGGGGGATACGCAGTATTTT. This gives the protein CASSTLLAGGPGDTQYF. The gene calls are TRBV7-9 and TRBJ2-3; TRBD2 aligns across 13 bases. V was clipped by 5 bases and J by 6 bases; unmatched bases: 11. Germline CDR1 reads SEHNR; CDR2 reads FQNEAQ (reference sequence). The CDR3 is 17 residues long. The variable domain in full, completed from reference TRBV7-9 and TRBJ2-3, reads DTGVSQNPRHKITKRGQNVTFRCDPISEHNRLYWYRQTLGQGPEFLTYFQNEAQLEKSRLLSDRFSAERPKGSFSTLEIQRTEQGDSAMYLCASSTLLAGGPGDTQYFGPGTRLTVL.

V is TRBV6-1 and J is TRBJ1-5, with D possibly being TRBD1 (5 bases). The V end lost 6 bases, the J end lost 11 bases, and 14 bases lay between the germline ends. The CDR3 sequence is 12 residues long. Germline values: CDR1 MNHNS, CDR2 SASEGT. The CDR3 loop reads CASSAEVGAQHF. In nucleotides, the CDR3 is TGTGCCAGCAGCGCCGAGGTAGGGGCCCAGCATTTT.

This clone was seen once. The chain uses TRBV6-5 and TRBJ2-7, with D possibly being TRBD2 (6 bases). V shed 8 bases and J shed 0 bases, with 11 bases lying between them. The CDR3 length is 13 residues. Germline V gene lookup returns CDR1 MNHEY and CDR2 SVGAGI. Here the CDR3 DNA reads TGTGCCAGCCAGGTGGGGGGCTCCTACGAGCAGTACTTC. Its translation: CASQVGGSYEQYF.

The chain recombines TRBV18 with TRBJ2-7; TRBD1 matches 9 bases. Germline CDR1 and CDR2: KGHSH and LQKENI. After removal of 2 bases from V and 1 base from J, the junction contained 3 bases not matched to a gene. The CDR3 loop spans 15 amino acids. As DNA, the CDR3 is TGTGCCAGCTCACCAACAGGGGGCATGTCCTACGAGCAGTACTTC. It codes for CASSPTGGMSYEQYF.

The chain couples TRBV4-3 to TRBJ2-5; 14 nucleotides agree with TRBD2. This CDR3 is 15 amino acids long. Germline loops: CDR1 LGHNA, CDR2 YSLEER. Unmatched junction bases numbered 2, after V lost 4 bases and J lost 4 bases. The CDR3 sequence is CASSLGTSGRETQYF. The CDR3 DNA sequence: TGCGCCAGCAGCCTTGGGACTAGCGGGAGAGAGACCCAGTACTTC.

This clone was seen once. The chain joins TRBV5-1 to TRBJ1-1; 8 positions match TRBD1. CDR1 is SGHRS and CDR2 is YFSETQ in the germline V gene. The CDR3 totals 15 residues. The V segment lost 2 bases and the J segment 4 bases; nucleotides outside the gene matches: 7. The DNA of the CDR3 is TGCGCCAGCAGCTTTGGCAGGGGGCAGGGCACTGAAGCTTTCTTT. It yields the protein CASSFGRGQGTEAFF.

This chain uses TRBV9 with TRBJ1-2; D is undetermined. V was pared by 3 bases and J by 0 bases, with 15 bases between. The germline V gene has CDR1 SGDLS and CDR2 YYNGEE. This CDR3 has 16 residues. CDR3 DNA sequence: TGTGCCAGCAGCGCTATGCCCCGGGGAGCTAACTATGGCTACACCTTC. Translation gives CASSAMPRGANYGYTF.

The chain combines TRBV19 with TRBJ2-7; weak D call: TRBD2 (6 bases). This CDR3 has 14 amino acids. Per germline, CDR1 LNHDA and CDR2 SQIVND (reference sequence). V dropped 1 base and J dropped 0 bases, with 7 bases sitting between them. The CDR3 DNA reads TGTGCCAGTAGTATAGTGGAGGGCTCCTACGAGCAGTACTTC. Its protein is CASSIVEGSYEQYF.

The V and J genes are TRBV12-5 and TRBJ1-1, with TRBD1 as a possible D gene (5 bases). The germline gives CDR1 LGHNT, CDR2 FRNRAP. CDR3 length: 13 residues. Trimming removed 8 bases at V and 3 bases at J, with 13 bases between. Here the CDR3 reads CASRPRAYTEAFF. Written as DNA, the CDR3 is TGTGCTAGTCGCCCCAGGGCCTACACTGAAGCTTTCTTT.

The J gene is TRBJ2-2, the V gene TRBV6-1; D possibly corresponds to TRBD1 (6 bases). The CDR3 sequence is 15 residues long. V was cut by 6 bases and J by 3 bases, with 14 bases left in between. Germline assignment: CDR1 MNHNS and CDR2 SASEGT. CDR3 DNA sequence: TGTGCCAGCAGCCCCACAGGGCCGGACACCGGGGAGCTGTTTTTT. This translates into CASSPTGPDTGELFF.

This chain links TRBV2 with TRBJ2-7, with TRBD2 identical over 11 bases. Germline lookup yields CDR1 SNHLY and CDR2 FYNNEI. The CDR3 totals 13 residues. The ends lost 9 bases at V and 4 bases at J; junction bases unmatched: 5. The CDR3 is CASTASGRYEQYF. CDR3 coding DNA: TGTGCCAGTACGGCTAGCGGGAGGTACGAGCAGTACTTC.

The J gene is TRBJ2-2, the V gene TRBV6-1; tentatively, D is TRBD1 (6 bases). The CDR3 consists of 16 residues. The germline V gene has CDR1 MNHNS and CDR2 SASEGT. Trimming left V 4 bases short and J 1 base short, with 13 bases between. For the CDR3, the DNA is TGTGCCAGCAGTGCCCTACAGGGCCAGAACACCGGGGAGCTGTTTTTT. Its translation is CASSALQGQNTGELFF.

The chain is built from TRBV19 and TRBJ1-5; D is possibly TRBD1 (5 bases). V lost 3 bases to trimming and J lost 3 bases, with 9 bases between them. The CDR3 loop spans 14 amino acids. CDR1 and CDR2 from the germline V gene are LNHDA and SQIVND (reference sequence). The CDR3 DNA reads TGTGCCAGTAGTATTAAGGGGCCCAATCAGCCCCAGCATTTT. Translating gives CASSIKGPNQPQHF. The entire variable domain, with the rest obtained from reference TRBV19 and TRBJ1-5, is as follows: DGGITQSPKYLFRKEGQNVTLSCEQNLNHDAMYWYRQDPGQGLRLIYYSQIVNDFQKGDIAEGYSVSREKKESFPLTVTSAQKNPTAFYLCASSIKGPNQPQHFGDGTRLSIL.